The rows below give T cell receptor beta chains drawn from one sample of a study of early T cells in non-severe SARS-CoV-2 infection. TCRdb reprocessed the 5' RACE reads via MiXCR and lists one record per CDR3 protein. The profile covers over 95,000 distinct CDR3 sequences, with approximately 15% appearing a single time and roughly 1.3% taken by the ten largest. Sequencing was done on a sample of whole blood. These receptors were obtained from an adult who was a healthcare worker with PCR-confirmed SARS-CoV-2 infection or an uninfected control (not recorded which). Both conserved end residues are part of each CDR3. The D gene is left open where the match is weak. Some rows mark clone size as missing; the rest say once, few, many or name a class of expanded clone.

size: few
D: NA
J: TRBJ2-5
V: TRBV5-1
DNA: TGCGCCAGCAGCTTGCGAGAGAGCGAGACCCAGTACTTC
CDR3: CASSLRESETQYF

size: few
D: TRBD1
J: TRBJ1-6
V: TRBV28
DNA: TGTGCCACAGCCGGACAGGGGTATTCACCCCTCCACTTT
CDR3: CATAGQGYSPLHF

size: many
D: TRBD1
J: TRBJ2-1
V: TRBV29-1
DNA: TGCAGCGTTGAAAAAACCGGGACAGCCGGTAATGAGCAGTTCTTC
CDR3: CSVEKTGTAGNEQFF

size: many
D: TRBD1
J: TRBJ2-2
V: TRBV7-8
DNA: TGTGCCAGCAGCTGGGACAGGATGAACACCGGGGAGCTGTTTTTT
CDR3: CASSWDRMNTGELFF

size: many
D: NA
J: TRBJ2-1
V: TRBV4-1
DNA: TGCGCCAGCAGCCAAGATTGGGGGGGCATCGATGAGCAGTTCTTC
CDR3: CASSQDWGGIDEQFF

size: NA
D: NA
J: TRBJ2-7
V: TRBV4-2
DNA: TGTGCCAGCAGCCAAAGTGTACGGGACATCTACTACGAGCAGTACTTC
CDR3: CASSQSVRDIYYEQYF

size: few
D: NA
J: TRBJ1-3
V: TRBV12-3/TRBV12-4
DNA: TGTGCCAGCAGTACTGAACTACCGGGACCAACGGCTCCCGGAAACACCATATATTTT
CDR3: CASSTELPGPTAPGNTIYF

size: NA
D: NA
J: TRBJ2-3
V: TRBV7-9
DNA: TGTGCCAGCAACAATCTAGACACAGATACGCAGTATTTT
CDR3: CASNNLDTDTQYF

size: many
D: TRBD2
J: TRBJ2-1
V: TRBV20-1
DNA: TGCAGTGCCCAGAGCGGGGACTACAATGAGCAGTTCTTC
CDR3: CSAQSGDYNEQFF

size: NA
D: NA
J: TRBJ1-1
V: TRBV27
DNA: TGTGCCAGCAAACGCGCTACAGGGAGACCTGAAGCTTTCTTT
CDR3: CASKRATGRPEAFF

size: NA
D: NA
J: TRBJ1-6
V: TRBV20-1
DNA: TGCAGTGCCCGGCGGGGGTCAGCATGGTCACCCCTCCACTTT
CDR3: CSARRGSAWSPLHF

size: NA
D: NA
J: TRBJ2-7
V: TRBV14
DNA: TGTGCCAGCAGCCAATCCGGGGCCGAGCAGTACTTC
CDR3: CASSQSGAEQYF

size: few
D: NA
J: TRBJ1-1
V: TRBV12-3/TRBV12-4
DNA: TGTGCCAGCAGTCATCTTGAGGGACGAGCTTTCTTT
CDR3: CASSHLEGRAFF

size: NA
D: NA
J: TRBJ1-1
V: TRBV6-2/TRBV6-3
DNA: TGTGCCAGCAGTTACTACGGCATGAACACTGAAGCTTTCTTT
CDR3: CASSYYGMNTEAFF

size: NA
D: NA
J: TRBJ2-5
V: TRBV27
DNA: TGTGCCAGCAGTCCCCTCCCGGGGGACCACCAAGAGACCCAGTACTTC
CDR3: CASSPLPGDHQETQYF

size: few
D: TRBD1
J: TRBJ1-4
V: TRBV5-5
DNA: TGTGCCAGCAGCCCCCCCACAGGGGGCGAAAAACTGTTTTTT
CDR3: CASSPPTGGEKLFF

size: NA
D: TRBD1
J: TRBJ1-1
V: TRBV7-9
DNA: TGTGCCAGCAGCCTCATACAGGGGAAAAACACTGAAGCTTTCTTT
CDR3: CASSLIQGKNTEAFF

size: few
D: TRBD2
J: TRBJ2-1
V: TRBV28
DNA: TGTGCCACTCGGGGGGGCGGCGGCGATAGGGTTAATGAGCAGTTCTTC
CDR3: CATRGGGGDRVNEQFF

size: many
D: NA
J: TRBJ2-1
V: TRBV11-2
DNA: TGTGCCAGCAGCTTAGCTGGAGTCCATGAGCAGTTCTTC
CDR3: CASSLAGVHEQFF

size: few
D: NA
J: TRBJ2-1
V: TRBV6-1
DNA: TGTGCCAGCAGTGAATTAAACCGATGGAGGGACCCTCGTTACAATGAGCAGTTCTTC
CDR3: CASSELNRWRDPRYNEQFF

size: NA
D: NA
J: TRBJ1-2
V: TRBV19
DNA: TGTGCCACTAGAAGACAGGCCTATGGCTACACCTTC
CDR3: CATRRQAYGYTF

size: few
D: NA
J: TRBJ2-3
V: TRBV7-2
DNA: TGTGCCAGCTCACTTGGGGGGTGGAGCACAGATACGCAGTATTTT
CDR3: CASSLGGWSTDTQYF

size: many
D: TRBD1
J: TRBJ2-4
V: TRBV10-3
DNA: TGTGCCATCAGTGAGTCGTCGTTGACAGGGCCCAAAAACATTCAGTACTTC
CDR3: CAISESSLTGPKNIQYF

size: few
D: NA
J: TRBJ1-1
V: TRBV29-1
DNA: TGCAGCGCCCGCCCAGGGAAGACTGAAGCTTTCTTT
CDR3: CSARPGKTEAFF

size: few
D: TRBD1
J: TRBJ1-2
V: TRBV28
DNA: TGTGCCAGCAGTCCGGCGACAGGGAACAACTATGGCTACACCTTC
CDR3: CASSPATGNNYGYTF

size: NA
D: NA
J: TRBJ2-7
V: TRBV27
DNA: TGTGCCAGCAGTTCCCTACAGGGAGTCTCCTACGAGCAGTACTTC
CDR3: CASSSLQGVSYEQYF

size: NA
D: TRBD1
J: TRBJ1-2
V: TRBV4-1
DNA: TGCGCCAGCAGCCCCCCGTCGACAGGGCAACTTAACTATGGCTACACCTTC
CDR3: CASSPPSTGQLNYGYTF

size: few
D: TRBD2
J: TRBJ2-7
V: TRBV10-2
DNA: TGCGCCAGCAGTGAGTCCCCCCTAGCGGGAAATTCCGAGCAGTACTTC
CDR3: CASSESPLAGNSEQYF

size: NA
D: TRBD1
J: TRBJ1-5
V: TRBV20-1
DNA: TGCAGCGCCCAAGGGGGCGGTAATCAGCCCCAGCATTTT
CDR3: CSAQGGGNQPQHF

size: few
D: NA
J: TRBJ1-5
V: TRBV6-6
DNA: TGTGCCAGCAGTGAGTGGCCCCAGCATTTT
CDR3: CASSEWPQHF

size: many
D: NA
J: TRBJ2-2
V: TRBV7-2
DNA: TGTGCCAGCAGCCCACAGGGTACTGCCGGGGAGCTGTTTTTT
CDR3: CASSPQGTAGELFF

size: NA
D: TRBD1
J: TRBJ1-6
V: TRBV20-1
DNA: TGCAGTGCTCCGGGACAGGTGGGGAATTCACCCCTCCACTTT
CDR3: CSAPGQVGNSPLHF

size: NA
D: NA
J: TRBJ2-7
V: TRBV6-5
DNA: TGTGCCAGCAGTTACTCGAGGGGGGCTTACGAGCAGTACTTC
CDR3: CASSYSRGAYEQYF

size: NA
D: TRBD2
J: TRBJ2-2
V: TRBV28
DNA: TGTGCCAGCAGTTTCAGCGGGGCGAACACCGGGGAGCTGTTTTTT
CDR3: CASSFSGANTGELFF

size: NA
D: NA
J: TRBJ2-7
V: TRBV7-2
DNA: TGTGCCAGCAGCTTAGCAGGGCGCGAGCAGTACTTC
CDR3: CASSLAGREQYF

size: NA
D: NA
J: TRBJ2-7
V: TRBV28
DNA: TGTGCCAGCAGGCCGATATTCAGGACAGTCTACGAGCAGTACTTC
CDR3: CASRPIFRTVYEQYF

size: few
D: NA
J: TRBJ1-2
V: TRBV5-5
DNA: TGTGCCAGCAGCTACACCCCACCAGGGTGGAACTCTCGCTACACCTTC
CDR3: CASSYTPPGWNSRYTF

size: NA
D: NA
J: TRBJ1-5
V: TRBV5-1
DNA: TGCGCCAGCAGATTGGAGCCCGGGCCCCAGCATTTT
CDR3: CASRLEPGPQHF

size: NA
D: NA
J: TRBJ1-1
V: TRBV11-2
DNA: TGTGCCAGCAGCTCCGGACGGAACACTGAAGCTTTCTTT
CDR3: CASSSGRNTEAFF

size: NA
D: NA
J: TRBJ1-1
V: TRBV29-1
DNA: TGCAGCGTTGGGGATCGGGCCGCCTCGGAAGCTTTCTTT
CDR3: CSVGDRAASEAFF

size: NA
D: NA
J: TRBJ2-2
V: TRBV29-1
DNA: TGCAGCGTTGAAGATCCCACCGGGGAGCTGTTTTTT
CDR3: CSVEDPTGELFF

size: NA
D: NA
J: TRBJ2-7
V: TRBV27
DNA: TGTGCCAGCAGTATCAGACTAGGTTCCTACGAGCAGTACTTC
CDR3: CASSIRLGSYEQYF

size: many
D: NA
J: TRBJ1-2
V: TRBV20-1
DNA: TGCAGTGCTCCCCACAGGGTCTATGGCTACACCTTC
CDR3: CSAPHRVYGYTF

size: NA
D: TRBD2
J: TRBJ2-3
V: TRBV3-1
DNA: TGTGCCAGCAGCCAAGATAGAGCGGGGGGGTTAGATACGCAGTATTTT
CDR3: CASSQDRAGGLDTQYF

size: many
D: NA
J: TRBJ2-3
V: TRBV7-2
DNA: TGTGCCAGCAGAGTGAGGGGGGCTACAGATACGCAGTATTTT
CDR3: CASRVRGATDTQYF

size: many
D: NA
J: TRBJ1-4
V: TRBV7-2
DNA: TGTGCCAGCAGCCCCGGACAGAATGAAAAACTGTTTTTT
CDR3: CASSPGQNEKLFF